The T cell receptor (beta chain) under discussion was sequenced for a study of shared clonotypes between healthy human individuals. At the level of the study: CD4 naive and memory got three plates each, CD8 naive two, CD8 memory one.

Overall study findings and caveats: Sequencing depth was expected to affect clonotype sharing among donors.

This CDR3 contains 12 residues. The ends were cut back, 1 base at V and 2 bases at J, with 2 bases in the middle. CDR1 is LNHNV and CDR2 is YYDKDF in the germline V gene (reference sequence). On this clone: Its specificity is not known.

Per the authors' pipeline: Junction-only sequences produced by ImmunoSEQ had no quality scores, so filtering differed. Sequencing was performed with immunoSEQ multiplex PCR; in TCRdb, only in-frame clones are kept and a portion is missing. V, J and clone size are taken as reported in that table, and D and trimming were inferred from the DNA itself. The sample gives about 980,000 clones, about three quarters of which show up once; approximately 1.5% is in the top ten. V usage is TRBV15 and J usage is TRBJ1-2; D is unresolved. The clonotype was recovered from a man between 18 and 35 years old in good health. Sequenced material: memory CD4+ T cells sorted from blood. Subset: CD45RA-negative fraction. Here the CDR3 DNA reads TGTGCCACCAGCAGAGGAAACTATGGCTACACCTTC. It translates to CATSRGNYGYTF.